This paragraph covers one TCR beta chain sequence. These data originate in a study of blood T cell repertoires in COVID-19. TCRdb keeps only in-frame clones here, not all; method: immunoSEQ multiplex PCR. The sample has approximately 160,000 clones, approximately 84% seen once. The source of this sequence is a man aged 35 to 55 who had recovered from COVID-19. Sequencing was done on a sample of peripheral blood.

CDR3 nucleotide sequence: TGTGCCAGCTCAGGTGGCTCTGGGGCCAACGTCCTGACTTTC. This translates into CASSGGSGANVLTF. The chain recombines TRBV6-4 with TRBJ2-6, with D uncertain. Looked up from germline, CDR1 is MRHNA and CDR2 is SNTAGT. V shed 8 bases and J shed 0 bases, with 8 bases lying between them. This CDR3 comprises 14 residues.